This TCR beta chain was captured by sequencing in a study of T cell changes during pregnancy in multiple sclerosis. The method was immunoSEQ multiplex PCR; TCRdb's version includes in-frame clones alone and lacks a portion of them. The table has 45,000 to 60,000 clones, 91% seen once. The length of the CDR3 is 15 residues. The TCR comes from a female donor in good health, enrolled as a control in a pregnancy study. The chain has TRBV21-1 and TRBJ2-7; TRBD1 is taken as the D call from the table, unchecked against the DNA. TRBV21-1 corresponds to a pseudogene. The source was peripheral blood, collected after pregnancy. The DNA of the CDR3 is TGTGCCAGCAGCAAAGCTTACGCAGGGCACTACGAGCAGTACTTC. Amino acids: CASSKAYAGHYEQYF.